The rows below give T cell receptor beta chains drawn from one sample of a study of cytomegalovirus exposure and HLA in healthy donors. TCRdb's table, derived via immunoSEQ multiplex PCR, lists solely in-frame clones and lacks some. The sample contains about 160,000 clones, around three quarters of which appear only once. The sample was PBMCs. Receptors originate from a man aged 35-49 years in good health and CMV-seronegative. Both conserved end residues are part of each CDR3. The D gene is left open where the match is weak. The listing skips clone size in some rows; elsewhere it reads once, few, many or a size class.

CDR3 protein: CASSSDPDSTEAFF
CDR3 DNA: TGTGCCAGCAGCTCCGACCCGGACAGTACCGAAGCTTTCTTT
J gene: TRBJ1-1
D gene: -
V gene: TRBV5-4
clone size: -

CDR3 protein: CASNGLAGVGGYNEQFF
CDR3 DNA: TGTGCCAGTAATGGGCTAGCGGGAGTGGGTGGGTACAATGAGCAGTTCTTC
J gene: TRBJ2-1
D gene: TRBD2
V gene: TRBV19
clone size: few

CDR3 protein: CSAKDNFEAFF
CDR3 DNA: TGCAGTGCTAAAGACAACTTCGAAGCTTTCTTT
J gene: TRBJ1-1
D gene: -
V gene: TRBV20-1
clone size: -

CDR3 protein: CASSFLERGTEAFF
CDR3 DNA: TGTGCCAGCAGTTTCCTGGAAAGGGGAACTGAAGCTTTCTTT
J gene: TRBJ1-1
D gene: -
V gene: TRBV27
clone size: -

CDR3 protein: CASSLRTNEKLFF
CDR3 DNA: TGTGCCAGCAGTTTGAGAACTAATGAAAAACTGTTTTTT
J gene: TRBJ1-4
D gene: -
V gene: TRBV28
clone size: -

CDR3 protein: CASSFPGENIQYF
CDR3 DNA: TGTGCCAGCAGCTTCCCGGGGGAAAACATTCAGTACTTC
J gene: TRBJ2-4
D gene: -
V gene: TRBV7-2
clone size: -

CDR3 protein: CAWRARSTYEQYF
CDR3 DNA: TGTGCCTGGAGAGCACGATCCACCTACGAGCAGTACTTC
J gene: TRBJ2-7
D gene: -
V gene: TRBV30
clone size: -

CDR3 protein: CATSRGGRAGGVITEAFF
CDR3 DNA: TGTGCCACCAGCAGAGGTGGGAGGGCAGGGGGCGTGATCACTGAAGCTTTCTTT
J gene: TRBJ1-1
D gene: TRBD1
V gene: TRBV15
clone size: -

CDR3 protein: CASSLSQGADEQYF
CDR3 DNA: TGTGCCAGCAGTTTATCACAGGGGGCGGATGAGCAGTACTTC
J gene: TRBJ2-7
D gene: TRBD1
V gene: TRBV28
clone size: -

CDR3 protein: CASSHRGLAEAFF
CDR3 DNA: TGTGCCAGCAGCCACCGGGGTTTAGCTGAAGCTTTCTTT
J gene: TRBJ1-1
D gene: -
V gene: TRBV7-3
clone size: -

CDR3 protein: CASSPGTSANNEQFF
CDR3 DNA: TGTGCCAGCAGCCCCGGGACTAGCGCCAACAATGAGCAGTTCTTC
J gene: TRBJ2-1
D gene: TRBD2
V gene: TRBV9
clone size: -

CDR3 protein: CASSLGSSGSEQYF
CDR3 DNA: TGTGCCAGCAGTTTAGGATCAAGCGGGAGCGAGCAGTACTTC
J gene: TRBJ2-7
D gene: TRBD2
V gene: TRBV28
clone size: -

CDR3 protein: CASLTGGLTEAFF
CDR3 DNA: TGTGCCAGCCTGACAGGGGGCTTGACTGAAGCTTTCTTT
J gene: TRBJ1-1
D gene: TRBD1
V gene: TRBV28
clone size: -

CDR3 protein: CASSLASGAGTYEQYF
CDR3 DNA: TGTGCCAGCAGCTTAGCAAGTGGAGCGGGCACCTACGAGCAGTACTTC
J gene: TRBJ2-7
D gene: -
V gene: TRBV7-2
clone size: -

CDR3 protein: CASSVSSYEQYF
CDR3 DNA: TGTGCCAGCAGCGTGAGCTCCTACGAGCAGTACTTC
J gene: TRBJ2-7
D gene: -
V gene: TRBV5-5
clone size: -

CDR3 protein: CASGLKDRATYSNQPQHF
CDR3 DNA: TGTGCCAGCGGCCTCAAGGACAGGGCTACATATAGCAATCAGCCCCAGCATTTT
J gene: TRBJ1-5
D gene: TRBD1
V gene: TRBV7-3
clone size: -

CDR3 protein: CASSRLAGYNEQYF
CDR3 DNA: TGTGCCAGCAGTAGACTAGCGGGATATAACGAGCAGTACTTC
J gene: TRBJ2-7
D gene: TRBD2
V gene: TRBV28
clone size: -

CDR3 protein: CASSAYPVEGGYTF
CDR3 DNA: TGTGCCAGCAGCGCTTACCCTGTGGAGGGTGGCTACACCTTC
J gene: TRBJ1-2
D gene: -
V gene: TRBV9
clone size: -

CDR3 protein: CASSLNGLYGYTF
CDR3 DNA: TGTGCCAGCAGCTTAAACGGACTCTATGGCTACACCTTC
J gene: TRBJ1-2
D gene: -
V gene: TRBV5-6
clone size: few

CDR3 protein: CASAQGSKETQYF
CDR3 DNA: TGTGCCAGTGCGCAGGGGTCAAAAGAGACCCAGTACTTC
J gene: TRBJ2-5
D gene: -
V gene: TRBV19
clone size: -

CDR3 protein: CASSFLQGIGELFF
CDR3 DNA: TGTGCCAGCAGTTTCCTTCAGGGTATCGGGGAGCTGTTTTTT
J gene: TRBJ2-2
D gene: -
V gene: TRBV27
clone size: -

CDR3 protein: CASSKGLAGVNEQYF
CDR3 DNA: TGTGCCAGCAGTAAGGGACTAGCGGGAGTAAACGAGCAGTACTTC
J gene: TRBJ2-7
D gene: TRBD2
V gene: TRBV27
clone size: once

CDR3 protein: CASRPWGVIRNTEAFF
CDR3 DNA: TGTGCCAGTAGACCCTGGGGCGTAATCAGGAACACTGAAGCTTTCTTT
J gene: TRBJ1-1
D gene: -
V gene: TRBV19
clone size: few

CDR3 protein: CATSPEGQGSKNIQYF
CDR3 DNA: TGTGCCACCAGCCCCGAGGGACAGGGATCCAAAAACATTCAGTACTTC
J gene: TRBJ2-4
D gene: TRBD1
V gene: TRBV15
clone size: -

CDR3 protein: CAWSLRQGSGNTIYF
CDR3 DNA: TGTGCCTGGAGTCTAAGACAGGGTTCTGGAAACACCATATATTTT
J gene: TRBJ1-3
D gene: TRBD1
V gene: TRBV30
clone size: -

CDR3 protein: CASSAQLAEGGEQFF
CDR3 DNA: TGTGCCAGCAGTGCCCAGCTAGCGGAGGGGGGTGAGCAGTTCTTC
J gene: TRBJ2-1
D gene: -
V gene: TRBV27
clone size: -

CDR3 protein: CASIIGGQGEGYTF
CDR3 DNA: TGTGCCAGCATAATTGGGGGACAGGGAGAAGGCTACACCTTC
J gene: TRBJ1-2
D gene: TRBD1
V gene: TRBV28
clone size: once

CDR3 protein: CASSRLVLDIQYF
CDR3 DNA: TGCGCCAGCAGCCGCTTGGTCCTAGACATTCAGTACTTC
J gene: TRBJ2-4
D gene: -
V gene: TRBV5-1
clone size: -

CDR3 protein: CAISESGAEMDTQYF
CDR3 DNA: TGTGCCATCAGTGAGTCTGGAGCCGAGATGGATACGCAGTATTTT
J gene: TRBJ2-3
D gene: -
V gene: TRBV10-3
clone size: -

CDR3 protein: CASSWRGGNEKLFF
CDR3 DNA: TGTGCCAGCAGTTGGAGGGGCGGAAATGAAAAACTGTTTTTT
J gene: TRBJ1-4
D gene: -
V gene: TRBV6-6
clone size: -

CDR3 protein: CATSSSRGEHEKLFF
CDR3 DNA: TGTGCCACCAGCAGCTCCAGGGGTGAGCATGAAAAACTGTTTTTT
J gene: TRBJ1-4
D gene: -
V gene: TRBV15
clone size: -

CDR3 protein: CSVSDRVGEQYF
CDR3 DNA: TGCAGCGTTTCAGACAGGGTCGGCGAGCAGTACTTC
J gene: TRBJ2-7
D gene: TRBD1
V gene: TRBV29-1
clone size: -

CDR3 protein: CASSLVGGPEQYF
CDR3 DNA: TGCGCCAGCAGCTTGGTGGGGGGGCCCGAGCAGTACTTC
J gene: TRBJ2-7
D gene: -
V gene: TRBV5-1
clone size: -

CDR3 protein: CASKTSGYNEQFF
CDR3 DNA: TGTGCCAGTAAGACTAGCGGATACAATGAGCAGTTCTTC
J gene: TRBJ2-1
D gene: TRBD2
V gene: TRBV19
clone size: -

CDR3 protein: CASSFPGGYEQYF
CDR3 DNA: TGTGCCAGCAGTTTCCCTGGAGGCTACGAGCAGTACTTC
J gene: TRBJ2-7
D gene: -
V gene: TRBV27
clone size: -

CDR3 protein: CASSESPTGFAYEQYF
CDR3 DNA: TGCGCCAGCAGTGAGTCCCCCACAGGGTTCGCCTACGAGCAGTACTTC
J gene: TRBJ2-7
D gene: -
V gene: TRBV10-1
clone size: -

CDR3 protein: CASSTAGASYEQYF
CDR3 DNA: TGCGCCAGCAGCACCGCGGGAGCCTCCTACGAGCAGTACTTC
J gene: TRBJ2-7
D gene: TRBD2
V gene: TRBV5-1
clone size: -

CDR3 protein: CASSYSRFNQPQHF
CDR3 DNA: TGTGCCAGCAGTTACTCCCGGTTCAATCAGCCCCAGCATTTT
J gene: TRBJ1-5
D gene: -
V gene: TRBV6-5
clone size: -

CDR3 protein: CASSNSGTGGSEQFF
CDR3 DNA: TGCGCCAGCAGCAATTCCGGCACAGGGGGATCTGAGCAGTTCTTC
J gene: TRBJ2-1
D gene: TRBD1
V gene: TRBV5-1
clone size: -

CDR3 protein: CASSPRGSGIQETQYF
CDR3 DNA: TGTGCCAGCAGCCCCCGAGGGAGCGGGATACAAGAGACCCAGTACTTC
J gene: TRBJ2-5
D gene: TRBD2
V gene: TRBV9
clone size: -

CDR3 protein: CASSPGGGLDYGYTF
CDR3 DNA: TGTGCCAGCAGCCCGGGGGGGGGCTTGGACTATGGCTACACCTTC
J gene: TRBJ1-2
D gene: -
V gene: TRBV7-8
clone size: -